This T cell receptor beta chain was sequenced during a study of OX40 agonist ivuxolimab in advanced cancers. Turning to the study itself: Ivuxolimab is an agonistic anti-OX40 (CD134) antibody, and patients were treated with it.

CDR1 is SGDLS and CDR2 is YYNGEE in the germline V gene. The CDR3 is made up of 15 amino acids. Trimming at V came to 0 bases and at J to 7 bases, leaving 6 bases not matched to a gene. The repertoire was sequenced with immunoSEQ multiplex PCR; TCRdb's copy has only in-frame clones and lacks some. The sample shows roughly 11,000 clones, around 80% of them seen only once. The input for sequencing was CD4+ or CD8+ T cells sorted from blood, taken in a trial of the OX40 agonist ivuxolimab. This TCR derives from an adult with an advanced solid tumor such as melanoma, head and neck, liver or kidney cancer. The chain carries TRBV9 and TRBJ1-3, with 8 bases fitting TRBD1. DNA of the CDR3: TGTGCCAGCAGCGTAGCTGGACAGGGATCTAACACCATATATTTT. Translated: CASSVAGQGSNTIYF.